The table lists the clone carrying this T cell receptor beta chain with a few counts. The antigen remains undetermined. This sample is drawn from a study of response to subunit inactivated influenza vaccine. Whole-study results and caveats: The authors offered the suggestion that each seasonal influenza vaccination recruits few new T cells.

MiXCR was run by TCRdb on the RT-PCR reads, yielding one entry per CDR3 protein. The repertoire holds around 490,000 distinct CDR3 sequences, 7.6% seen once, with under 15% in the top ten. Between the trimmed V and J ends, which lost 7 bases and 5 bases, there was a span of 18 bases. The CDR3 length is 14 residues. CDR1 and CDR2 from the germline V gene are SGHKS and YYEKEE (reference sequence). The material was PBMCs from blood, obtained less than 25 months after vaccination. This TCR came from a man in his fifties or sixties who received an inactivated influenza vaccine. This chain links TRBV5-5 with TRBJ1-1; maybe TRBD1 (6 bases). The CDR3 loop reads CASGSGAVRTEAFF. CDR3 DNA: TGTGCCAGCGGATCAGGGGCCGTGAGGACTGAAGCTTTCTTT. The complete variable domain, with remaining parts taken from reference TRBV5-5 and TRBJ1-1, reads DAGVTQSPTHLIKTRGQQVTLRCSPISGHKSVSWYQQVLGQGPQFIFQYYEKEERGRGNFPDRFSARQFPNYSSELNVNALLLGDSALYLCASGSGAVRTEAFFGQGTRLTVV.